The present entry profiles one T cell receptor beta chain with its context. The sample carries other DNA sequences with the same CDR3. Naive CD8 cells comprised CD45RO-negative, CCR7-positively selected cells, excluding terminally differentiated effector memory CD45RA+ cells. This specimen belongs to a study of shared clonotypes between healthy human individuals. Clones were read by immunoSEQ multiplex PCR, and TCRdb kept only the in-frame ones, dropping some. This sample carries some 2,000,000 clones, about 95% of them seen once, and the ten largest clones take about 1.1%. The sample comprised naive CD8+ T cells sorted from blood. The sequence came from a young man in good health.

This chain's CDR3 is CASSLSPNTGELFF. DNA of the CDR3: TGTGCCAGCAGCTTATCACCGAACACCGGGGAGCTGTTTTTT. V is TRBV11-2 and J is TRBJ2-2; D gene ambiguous. V was trimmed by 2 bases and J by 0 bases, leaving 4 bases between them. The CDR3 is made up of 14 amino acids. CDR1 and CDR2 (germline): SGHAT, FQNNGV. The whole variable domain, filled in from reference TRBV11-2 and TRBJ2-2, reads EAGVAQSPRYKIIEKRQSVAFWCNPISGHATLYWYQQILGQGPKLLIQFQNNGVVDDSQLPKDRFSAERLKGVDSTLKIQPAKLEDSAVYLCASSLSPNTGELFFGEGSRLTVL.